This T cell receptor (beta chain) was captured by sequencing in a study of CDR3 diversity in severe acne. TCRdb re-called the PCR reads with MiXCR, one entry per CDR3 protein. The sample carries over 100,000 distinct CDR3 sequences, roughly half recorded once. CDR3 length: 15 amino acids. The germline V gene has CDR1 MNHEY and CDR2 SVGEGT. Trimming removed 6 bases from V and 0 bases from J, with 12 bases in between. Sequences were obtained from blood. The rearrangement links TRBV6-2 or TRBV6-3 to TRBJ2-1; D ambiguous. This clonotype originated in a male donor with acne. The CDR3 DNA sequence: TGTGCCAGCAGGGCCTCCCTCGCCTCCTACAATGAGCAGTTCTTC. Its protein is CASRASLASYNEQFF.